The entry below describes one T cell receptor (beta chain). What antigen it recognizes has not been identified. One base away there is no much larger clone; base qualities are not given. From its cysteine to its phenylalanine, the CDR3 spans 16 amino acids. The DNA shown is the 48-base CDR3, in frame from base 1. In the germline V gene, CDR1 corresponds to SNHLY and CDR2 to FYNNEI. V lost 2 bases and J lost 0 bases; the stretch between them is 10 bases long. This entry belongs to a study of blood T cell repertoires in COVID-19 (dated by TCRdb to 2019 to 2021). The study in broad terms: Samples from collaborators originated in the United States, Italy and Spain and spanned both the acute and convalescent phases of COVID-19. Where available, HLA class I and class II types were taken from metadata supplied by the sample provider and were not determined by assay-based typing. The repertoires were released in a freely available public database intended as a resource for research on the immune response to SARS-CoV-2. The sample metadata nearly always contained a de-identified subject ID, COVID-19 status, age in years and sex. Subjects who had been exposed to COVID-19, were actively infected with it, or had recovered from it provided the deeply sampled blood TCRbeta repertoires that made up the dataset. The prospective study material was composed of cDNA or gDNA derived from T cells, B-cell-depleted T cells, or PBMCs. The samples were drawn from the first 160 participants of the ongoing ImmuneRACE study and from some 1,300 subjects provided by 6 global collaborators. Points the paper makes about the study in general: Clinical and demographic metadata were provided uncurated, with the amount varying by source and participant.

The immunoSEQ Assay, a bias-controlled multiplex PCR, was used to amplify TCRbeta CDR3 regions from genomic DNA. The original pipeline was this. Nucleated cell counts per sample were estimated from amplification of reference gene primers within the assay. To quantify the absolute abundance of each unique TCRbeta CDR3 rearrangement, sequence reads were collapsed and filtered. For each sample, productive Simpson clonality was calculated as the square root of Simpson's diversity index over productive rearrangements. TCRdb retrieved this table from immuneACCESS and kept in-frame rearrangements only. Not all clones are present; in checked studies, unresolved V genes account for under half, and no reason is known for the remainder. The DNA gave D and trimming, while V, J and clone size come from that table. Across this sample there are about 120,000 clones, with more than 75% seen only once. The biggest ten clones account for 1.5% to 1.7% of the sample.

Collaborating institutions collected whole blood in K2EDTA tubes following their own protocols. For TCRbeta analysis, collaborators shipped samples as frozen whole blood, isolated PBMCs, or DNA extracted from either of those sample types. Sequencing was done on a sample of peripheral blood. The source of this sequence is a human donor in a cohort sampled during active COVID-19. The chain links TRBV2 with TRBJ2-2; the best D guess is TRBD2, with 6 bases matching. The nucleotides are TGTGCCAGCAGTGAAACCAGGGACTCGAACACCGGGGAGCTGTTTTTT. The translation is CASSETRDSNTGELFF.